Detailed here is one T cell receptor (beta chain). TCRdb reprocessed the 5' RACE reads, keeping one entry per CDR3 protein, no DNA. The listing contains 400,000 to 550,000 distinct CDR3 sequences. This sample stems from a study of T cells expressing NK-cell markers. The CDR3 extends over 15 amino acids. From germline, CDR1 is MNHEY and CDR2 SMNVEV (reference sequence). Specimen: blood T cells: a sorted CD56 or NKG2C T cell subset, CD4+ or CD8+ T cells, or bulk PBMC T cells (not recorded which). The receptor's source is a woman between 18 and 75 years old in good health. The chain combines TRBV27 with TRBJ2-3; TCRdb selects TRBD2, and the lack of DNA leaves this call unchecked. The CDR3 sequence is CASSFTGTSTLAQYF.